This record looks at one TCR beta chain sequence and its context. Its antigen is unknown. Trimming shortened V by 2 bases and J by 6 bases, and 13 bases separated the two germline ends. Germline loops: CDR1 SNHLY, CDR2 FYNNEI. The CDR3 covers 14 residues. The data were produced by immunoSEQ multiplex PCR, yet TCRdb's version contains in-frame clones alone and is incomplete. The sample lists some 70,000 clones, around 86% occurring once. The sample originates from a study of graft-versus-host responses after intestinal transplantation. Study context: The transplants performed in recipients were multivisceral, liver-intestinal, or isolated intestinal. Each recipient received anti-thymocyte globulin induction, then tacrolimus and steroids for about 3 years.

Broader study findings: GvH clones occurred in recipient marrow; some first appeared in ileum or blood. Early after transplant, HvG declines were associated with peak levels of circulating GvH clones.

The clonotype comes from a human donor who was the organ donor for an intestinal transplant. The chain employs TRBV2 and TRBJ1-2, with D unclear. This specimen was unstimulated CD8+ T cells sorted from spleen or lymph node cells, taken before transplant. CDR3 protein: CASSESTRSHGYTF. CDR3 DNA: TGTGCCAGCAGTGAATCGACCCGCTCTCATGGCTACACCTTC.